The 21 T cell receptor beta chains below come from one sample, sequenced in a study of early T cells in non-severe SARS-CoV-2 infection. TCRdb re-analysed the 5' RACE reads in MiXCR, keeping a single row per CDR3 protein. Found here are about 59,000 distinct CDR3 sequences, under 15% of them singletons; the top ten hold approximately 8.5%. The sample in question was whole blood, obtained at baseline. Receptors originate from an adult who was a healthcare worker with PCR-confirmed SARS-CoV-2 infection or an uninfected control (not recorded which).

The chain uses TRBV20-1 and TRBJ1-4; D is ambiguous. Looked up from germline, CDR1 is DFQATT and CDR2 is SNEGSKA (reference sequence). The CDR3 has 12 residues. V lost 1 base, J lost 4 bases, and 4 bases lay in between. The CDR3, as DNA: TGCAGTGCTAGAGCCAATAATGAAAAACTGTTTTTT. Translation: CSARANNEKLFF.

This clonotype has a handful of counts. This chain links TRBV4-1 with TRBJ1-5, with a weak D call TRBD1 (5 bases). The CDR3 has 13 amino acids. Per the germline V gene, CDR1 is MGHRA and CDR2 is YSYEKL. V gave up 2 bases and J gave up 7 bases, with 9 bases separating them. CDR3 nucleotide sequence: TGCGCCAGCAGCCAACCAGGGCAGCAGCCCCAGCATTTT. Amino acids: CASSQPGQQPQHF.

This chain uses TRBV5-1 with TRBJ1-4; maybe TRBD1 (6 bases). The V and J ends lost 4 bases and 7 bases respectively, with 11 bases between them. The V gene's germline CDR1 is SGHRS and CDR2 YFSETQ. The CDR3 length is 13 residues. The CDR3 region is CASSPGQTEKLFF. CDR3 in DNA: TGCGCCAGCAGCCCCGGACAGACTGAAAAACTGTTTTTT.

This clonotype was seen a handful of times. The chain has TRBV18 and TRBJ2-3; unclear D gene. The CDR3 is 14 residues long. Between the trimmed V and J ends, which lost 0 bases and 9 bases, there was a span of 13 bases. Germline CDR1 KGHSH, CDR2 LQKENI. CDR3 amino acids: CASSPPGQAGTQYF. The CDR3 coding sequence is TGTGCCAGCTCACCACCAGGTCAAGCAGGCACGCAGTATTTT.

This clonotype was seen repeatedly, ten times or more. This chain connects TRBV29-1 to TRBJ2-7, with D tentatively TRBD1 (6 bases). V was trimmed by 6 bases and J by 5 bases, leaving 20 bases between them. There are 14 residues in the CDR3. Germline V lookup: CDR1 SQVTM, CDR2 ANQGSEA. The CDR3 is CSVSGRGAANEQYF. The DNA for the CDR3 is TGCAGCGTCAGTGGCAGGGGAGCCGCCAACGAGCAGTACTTC.

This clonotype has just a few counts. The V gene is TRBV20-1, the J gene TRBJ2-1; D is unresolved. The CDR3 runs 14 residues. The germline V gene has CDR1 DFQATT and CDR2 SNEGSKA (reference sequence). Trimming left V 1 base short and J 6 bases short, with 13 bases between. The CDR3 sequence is CSARAPRRSNEQFF. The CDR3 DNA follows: TGCAGTGCTAGAGCGCCTAGGCGGTCCAATGAGCAGTTCTTC.

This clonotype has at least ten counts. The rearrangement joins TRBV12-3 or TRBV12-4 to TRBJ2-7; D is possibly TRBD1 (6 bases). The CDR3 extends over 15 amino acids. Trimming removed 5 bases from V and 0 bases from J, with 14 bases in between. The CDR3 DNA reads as TGTGCCAGCAGTCCCCCGGGACACTTCTCCTACGAGCAGTACTTC. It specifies CASSPPGHFSYEQYF.

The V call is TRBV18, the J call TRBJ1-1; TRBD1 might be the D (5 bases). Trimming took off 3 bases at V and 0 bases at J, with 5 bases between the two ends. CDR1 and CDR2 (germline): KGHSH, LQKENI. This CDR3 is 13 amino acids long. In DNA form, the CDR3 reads TGTGCCAGCTCACCGGGGCTGAACACTGAAGCTTTCTTT. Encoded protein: CASSPGLNTEAFF.

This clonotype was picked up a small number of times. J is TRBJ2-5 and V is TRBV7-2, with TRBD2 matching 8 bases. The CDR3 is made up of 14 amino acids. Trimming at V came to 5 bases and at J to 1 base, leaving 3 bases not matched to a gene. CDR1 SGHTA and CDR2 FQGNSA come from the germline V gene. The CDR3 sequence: CASSPSGGQETQYF. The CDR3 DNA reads TGTGCCAGCAGCCCGAGCGGGGGCCAAGAGACCCAGTACTTC.

Written as DNA, the CDR3 is TGTGCCAGTAGTATCGGAAGTGGCAGGGGCAATCAGCCCCAGCATTTT. The encoded protein is CASSIGSGRGNQPQHF. This chain connects TRBV19 to TRBJ1-5; tentatively, D is TRBD1 (5 bases). The CDR3 totals 16 residues. Germline-derived CDR1 and CDR2 are LNHDA and SQIVND (reference sequence). V dropped 3 bases and J dropped 2 bases, with 14 bases sitting between them.

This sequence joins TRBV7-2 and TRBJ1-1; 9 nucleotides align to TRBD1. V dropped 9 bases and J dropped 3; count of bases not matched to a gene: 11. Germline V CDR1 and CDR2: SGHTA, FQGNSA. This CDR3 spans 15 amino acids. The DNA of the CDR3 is TGTGCCAGTTCTACAGGGGGCGCAGGTTACACTGAAGCTTTCTTT. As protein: CASSTGGAGYTEAFF.

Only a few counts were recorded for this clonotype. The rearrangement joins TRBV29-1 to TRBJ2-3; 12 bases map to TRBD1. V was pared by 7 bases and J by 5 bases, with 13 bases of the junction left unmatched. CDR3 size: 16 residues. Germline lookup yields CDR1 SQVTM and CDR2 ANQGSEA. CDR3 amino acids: CSAHQGQGALKDTQYF. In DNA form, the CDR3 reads TGCAGCGCCCACCAGGGACAGGGGGCCCTCAAAGATACGCAGTATTTT.

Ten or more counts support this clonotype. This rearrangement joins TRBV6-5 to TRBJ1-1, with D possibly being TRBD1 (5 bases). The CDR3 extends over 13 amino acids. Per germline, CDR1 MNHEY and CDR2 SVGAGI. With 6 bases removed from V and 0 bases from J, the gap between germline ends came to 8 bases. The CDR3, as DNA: TGTGCCAGCAGCCCACAGGTGAACACTGAAGCTTTCTTT. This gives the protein CASSPQVNTEAFF.

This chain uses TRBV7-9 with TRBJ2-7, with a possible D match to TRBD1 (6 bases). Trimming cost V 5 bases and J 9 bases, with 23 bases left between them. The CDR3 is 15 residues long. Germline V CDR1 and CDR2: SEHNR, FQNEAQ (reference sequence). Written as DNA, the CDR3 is TGTGCCAGCAGCGCTCCGGGACATATCCCTACGGGGCAGTACTTC. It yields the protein CASSAPGHIPTGQYF.

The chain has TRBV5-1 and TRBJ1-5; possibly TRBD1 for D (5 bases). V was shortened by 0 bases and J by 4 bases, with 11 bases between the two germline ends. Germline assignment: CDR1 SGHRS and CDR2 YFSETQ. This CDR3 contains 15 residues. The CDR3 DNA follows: TGCGCCAGCAGCTTGGACGGACAAGCTAATCAGCCCCAGCATTTT. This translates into CASSLDGQANQPQHF.

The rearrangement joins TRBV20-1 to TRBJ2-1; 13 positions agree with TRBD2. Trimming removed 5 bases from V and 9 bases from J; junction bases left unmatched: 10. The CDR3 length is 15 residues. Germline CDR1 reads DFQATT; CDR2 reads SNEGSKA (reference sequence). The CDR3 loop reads CSAPLTSGGAVEQFF. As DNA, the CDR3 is TGCAGTGCTCCCCTAACTAGCGGGGGGGCAGTTGAGCAGTTCTTC.

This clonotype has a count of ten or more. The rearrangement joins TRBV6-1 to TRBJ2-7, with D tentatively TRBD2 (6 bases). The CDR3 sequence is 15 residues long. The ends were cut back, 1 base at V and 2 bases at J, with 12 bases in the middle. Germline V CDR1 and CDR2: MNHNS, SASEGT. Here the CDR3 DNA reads TGTGCCAGCAGTGAAGGGCTAGCGCCCACCTACGAGCAGTACTTC. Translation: CASSEGLAPTYEQYF.

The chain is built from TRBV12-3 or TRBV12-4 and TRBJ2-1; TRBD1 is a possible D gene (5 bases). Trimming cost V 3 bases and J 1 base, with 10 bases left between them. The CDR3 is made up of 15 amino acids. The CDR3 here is CASSLAQGSYNEQFF. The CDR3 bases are TGTGCCAGCAGTTTGGCTCAGGGATCCTACAATGAGCAGTTCTTC.

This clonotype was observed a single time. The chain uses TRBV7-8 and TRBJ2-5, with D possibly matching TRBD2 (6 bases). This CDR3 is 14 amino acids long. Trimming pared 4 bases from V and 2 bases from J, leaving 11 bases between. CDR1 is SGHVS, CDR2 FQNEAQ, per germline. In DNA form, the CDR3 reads TGTGCCAGCAGCTCTTCGGGACTTCAAGAGACCCAGTACTTC. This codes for CASSSSGLQETQYF.

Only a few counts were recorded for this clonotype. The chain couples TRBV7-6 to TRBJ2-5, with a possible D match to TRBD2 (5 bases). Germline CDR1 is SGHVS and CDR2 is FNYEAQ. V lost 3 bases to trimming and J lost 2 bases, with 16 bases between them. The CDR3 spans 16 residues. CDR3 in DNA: TGTGCCAGCAGCTTCGGCAGTCAGAGGGAACAAGAGACCCAGTACTTC. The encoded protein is CASSFGSQREQETQYF.

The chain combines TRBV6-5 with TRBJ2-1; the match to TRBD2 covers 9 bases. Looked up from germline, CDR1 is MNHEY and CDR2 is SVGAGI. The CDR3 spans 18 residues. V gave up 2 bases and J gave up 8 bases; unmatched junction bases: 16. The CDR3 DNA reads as TGTGCCAGCAGTTACCAGACCCAGCCGGGACTAGCATTATATGAGCAGTTCTTC. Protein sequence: CASSYQTQPGLALYEQFF.